This entry features one TCR beta chain sequence. PCR primers comprised 60 Vbeta and 13 Jbeta primers. Assay: immunoSEQ multiplex PCR; the TCRdb copy retains only in-frame clones and omits some. The sample holds more than 150,000 clones, 82% seen once. This record belongs to a study of cytomegalovirus exposure and HLA in healthy donors. CDR3 length: 15 residues. V was trimmed by 1 base and J by 1 base, leaving 7 bases between them. Germline lookup yields CDR1 MNHNS and CDR2 SASEGT. What was sequenced was PBMCs. This rearrangement joins TRBV6-1 to TRBJ2-2; possibly TRBD1 for D (6 bases). The TCR was taken from a woman between 18 and 29 years old in good health and CMV-seronegative. The CDR3 sequence: CASSEGTVNTGELFF. The CDR3 DNA is TGTGCCAGCAGTGAAGGGACAGTGAACACCGGGGAGCTGTTTTTT.